What follows are 5 T cell receptor beta chains derived from one specimen sequenced in a study of shared clonotypes between healthy human individuals. This table comes from immunoSEQ multiplex PCR, and its TCRdb copy is limited to in-frame clones, with some not included. Of about 2.3 million clones detected, 85% to 95% appear once; the ten largest clones hold around 0.38%. The sequenced sample consisted of naive CD4+ T cells from PBMCs. The sample's subset: CD45RA+ positively selected. The receptor source for this set is a man younger than 30 in good health. Some clones in this sample may be carry-over from other donors' samples.

The chain uses TRBV18 and TRBJ2-7; D not certain. The CDR3 loop spans 14 amino acids. CDR1 is KGHSH, CDR2 LQKENI, per germline. The ends were cut back, 2 bases at V and 3 bases at J, with 11 bases in the middle. The DNA of the CDR3 is TGTGCCAGCTCACCAGTGGCAGGTTTCTACGAGCAGTACTTC. This sequence encodes CASSPVAGFYEQYF.

The chain joins TRBV30 to TRBJ1-2; unclear D gene. The germline V and J ends were trimmed by 3 bases and 7 bases, with 6 bases remaining between them. Germline CDR1 and CDR2: GTSNPN and SVGIG (reference sequence). The CDR3 is 10 amino acids. CDR3 region: CAWRQVGYTF. CDR3 DNA: TGTGCCTGGAGGCAAGTTGGCTACACCTTC. The full variable domain, rest sourced from reference TRBV30 and TRBJ1-2, is SQTIHQWPATLVQPVGSPLSLECTVEGTSNPNLYWYRQAAGRGLQLLFYSVGIGQISSEVPQNLSASRPQDRQFILSSKKLLLSDSGFYLCAWRQVGYTFGSGTRLTVV.

The chain carries TRBV7-2 and TRBJ1-5, with D possibly being TRBD1 (6 bases). The CDR3 runs to 13 residues. Trimming shortened V by 5 bases and J by 4 bases, and 9 bases separated the two germline ends. Germline-derived CDR1 and CDR2 are SGHTA and FQGNSA. CDR3 DNA: TGTGCCAGCAGCCGAGGACAGAATCAGCCCCAGCATTTT. It translates to CASSRGQNQPQHF.

The chain is built from TRBV4-3 and TRBJ2-7; TRBD2 is a possible D gene (6 bases). This CDR3 has 15 residues. V shed 2 bases and J shed 2 bases, with 13 bases lying between them. Germline V CDR1 and CDR2: LGHNA, YSLEER. CDR3 protein: CASSQTSGAAYEQYF. In DNA, the CDR3 is TGCGCCAGCAGCCAAACCTCGGGAGCGGCCTACGAGCAGTACTTC.

V usage is TRBV4-1 and J usage is TRBJ2-6; tentatively, D is TRBD1 (6 bases). The V and J ends lost 2 bases and 1 base respectively, with 12 bases between them. Germline CDR1 MGHRA, CDR2 YSYEKL. This CDR3 has 17 amino acids. This CDR3 is CASSQKDSSSGANVLTF. The CDR3 region has the DNA TGCGCCAGCAGCCAAAAGGACAGCTCATCTGGGGCCAACGTCCTGACTTTC.